The present TCR beta chain was sequenced within a study of control samples from healthy donors and cancer patients. Some clones are missing from TCRdb's copy, which holds only in-frame ones; the method was immunoSEQ multiplex PCR. The table includes 80,000 to 100,000 clones, around nine tenths detected once. J gave up 8 bases and V 10 bases, and 10 bases lay outside the gene matches. The CDR3 covers 12 residues. Germline lookup yields CDR1 SEHNR and CDR2 FQNEAQ (reference sequence). Sequencing input: blood. The J gene is TRBJ1-2, the V gene TRBV7-9, with 7 bases fitting TRBD1. The receptor's source is a man younger than 40 in good health. The CDR3 nucleotides read TGTGCCACGCAGACAGGGCGTCAGGGCTACACCTTC. Amino acid sequence: CATQTGRQGYTF.